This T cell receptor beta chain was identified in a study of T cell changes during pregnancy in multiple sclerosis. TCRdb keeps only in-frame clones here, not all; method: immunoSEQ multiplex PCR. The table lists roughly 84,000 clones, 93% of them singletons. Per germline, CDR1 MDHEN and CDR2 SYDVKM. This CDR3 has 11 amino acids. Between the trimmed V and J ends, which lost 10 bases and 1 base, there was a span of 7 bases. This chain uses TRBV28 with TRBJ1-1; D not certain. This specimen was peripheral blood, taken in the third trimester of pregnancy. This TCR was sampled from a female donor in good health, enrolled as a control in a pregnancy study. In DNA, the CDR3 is TGTGCCACTGACTCGAACACTGAAGCTTTCTTT. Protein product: CATDSNTEAFF.